Given below is one T cell receptor beta chain in context. The source of the sample is a study of blood T cell repertoires in COVID-19. Authors' methods: Reference gene primers were amplified, and this amplification served to estimate nucleated cell counts. Clones were sequenced by immunoSEQ multiplex PCR, and TCRdb holds only the in-frame ones, with some missing. Clonal size and the V and J genes are those of that table, whereas D and trimming came from the DNA. The sample has some 240,000 clones, about 80% seen once. Germline-derived CDR1 and CDR2 are MGHDK and SYGVNS. V was shortened by 1 base and J by 9 bases, with 10 bases between the two germline ends. The CDR3 consists of 13 residues.

This clonotype was obtained from a man aged 50 to 60 who had recovered from COVID-19. This sequence joins TRBV25-1 and TRBJ2-1; D is undetermined. The sequenced material came from PBMCs or T cells enriched from blood (not recorded which). The chain's CDR3 is CASSESNTGEQFF. CDR3 bases: TGTGCCAGCAGTGAATCCAATACGGGTGAGCAGTTCTTC.